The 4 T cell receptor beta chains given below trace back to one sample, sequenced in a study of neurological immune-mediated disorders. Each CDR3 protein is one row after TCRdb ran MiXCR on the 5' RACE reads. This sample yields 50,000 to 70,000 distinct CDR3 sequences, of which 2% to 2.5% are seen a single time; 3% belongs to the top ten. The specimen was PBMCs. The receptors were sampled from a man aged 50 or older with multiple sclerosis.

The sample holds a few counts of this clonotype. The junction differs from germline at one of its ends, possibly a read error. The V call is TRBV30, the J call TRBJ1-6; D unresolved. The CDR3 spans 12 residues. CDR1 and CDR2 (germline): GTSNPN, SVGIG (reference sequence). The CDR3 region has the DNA TGTGCCCGGAGTACCACCGGATCACCCCTCCACTTT. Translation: CARSTTGSPLHF.

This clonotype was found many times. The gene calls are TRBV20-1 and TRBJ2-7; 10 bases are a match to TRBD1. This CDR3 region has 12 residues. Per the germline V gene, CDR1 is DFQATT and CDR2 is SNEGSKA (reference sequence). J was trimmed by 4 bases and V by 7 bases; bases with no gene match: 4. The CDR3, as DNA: TGCAGTGGGAGACAGGGGGCATACGAGCAGTACTTC. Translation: CSGRQGAYEQYF.

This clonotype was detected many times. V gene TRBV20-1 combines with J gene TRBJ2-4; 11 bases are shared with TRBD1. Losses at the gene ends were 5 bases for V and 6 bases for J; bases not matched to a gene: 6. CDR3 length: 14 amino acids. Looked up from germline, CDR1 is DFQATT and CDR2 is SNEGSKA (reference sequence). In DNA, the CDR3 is TGCAGTGCTGTAATGGGACAGGGGGGAAACATTCAGTACTTC. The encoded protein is CSAVMGQGGNIQYF.

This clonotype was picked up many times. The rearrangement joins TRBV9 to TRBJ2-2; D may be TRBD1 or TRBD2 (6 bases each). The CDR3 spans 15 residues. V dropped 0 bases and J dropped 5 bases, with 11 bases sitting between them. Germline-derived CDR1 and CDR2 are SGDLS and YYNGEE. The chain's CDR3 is CASSVVSGATGELFF. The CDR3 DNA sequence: TGTGCCAGCAGCGTAGTGTCGGGGGCAACCGGGGAGCTGTTTTTT.